The table lists the clone carrying this T cell receptor (beta chain) with a few counts. Sampling of blood occurred at baseline, cycle 4 day 1, and cycle 7 day 1. The entry originates in a study of OX40 agonist ivuxolimab in advanced cancers. Study in general: Ivuxolimab was delivered to patients intravenously every 2 weeks at doses spanning 0.01 to 10 mg/kg. Of the patients, three showed partial responses, one with hepatocellular carcinoma and two with cutaneous melanoma.

Profiling relied on immunoSEQ multiplex PCR, and the TCRdb table lists in-frame clones only, not all of them. The sample holds roughly 70,000 clones; more than 75% are singletons and the top ten take about 0.42%. The source is an adult with an advanced solid tumor such as melanoma, head and neck, liver or kidney cancer. The starting material was CD4+ or CD8+ T cells sorted from blood, obtained in a trial of the OX40 agonist ivuxolimab.

This chain's CDR3 is CASSLERGTGSSYEQYF. The DNA for the CDR3 is TGTGCCAGCAGCTTAGAAAGGGGGACAGGGAGCTCCTACGAGCAGTACTTC. The gene calls are TRBV11-3 and TRBJ2-7; 9 bases are a match to TRBD1. The J segment lost 0 bases and the V segment lost 0 bases, leaving 6 bases of the junction unmatched. The CDR3 runs to 17 residues. Germline CDR1 reads SGHNT; CDR2 reads YENEEA.